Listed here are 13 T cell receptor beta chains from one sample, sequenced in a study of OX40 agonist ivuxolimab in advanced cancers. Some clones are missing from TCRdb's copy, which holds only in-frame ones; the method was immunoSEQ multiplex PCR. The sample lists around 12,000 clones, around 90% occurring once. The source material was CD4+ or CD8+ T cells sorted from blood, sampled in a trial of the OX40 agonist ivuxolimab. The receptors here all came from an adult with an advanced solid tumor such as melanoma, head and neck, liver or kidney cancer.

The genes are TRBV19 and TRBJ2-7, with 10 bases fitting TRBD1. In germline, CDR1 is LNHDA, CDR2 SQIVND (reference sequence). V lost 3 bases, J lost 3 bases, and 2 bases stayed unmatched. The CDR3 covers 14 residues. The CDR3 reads CASSIGDRGYEQYF. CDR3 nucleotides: TGTGCCAGTAGTATCGGGGACAGGGGCTACGAGCAGTACTTC.

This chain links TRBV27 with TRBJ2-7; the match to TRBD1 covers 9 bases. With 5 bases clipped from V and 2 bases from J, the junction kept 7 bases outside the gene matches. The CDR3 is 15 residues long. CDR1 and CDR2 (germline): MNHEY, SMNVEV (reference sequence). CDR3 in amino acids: CASSTPGTGTYEQYF. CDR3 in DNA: TGTGCCAGCAGTACCCCCGGGACAGGGACCTACGAGCAGTACTTC.

The CDR3: CASSYSISSYEQYF. CDR3 DNA: TGTGCCAGCAGTTACTCGATTAGCTCCTACGAGCAGTACTTC. V is TRBV6-5 and J is TRBJ2-7; unclear D gene. The CDR3 contains 14 residues. Germline values: CDR1 MNHEY, CDR2 SVGAGI. Trimming cost V 0 bases and J 0 bases, with 6 bases left between them.

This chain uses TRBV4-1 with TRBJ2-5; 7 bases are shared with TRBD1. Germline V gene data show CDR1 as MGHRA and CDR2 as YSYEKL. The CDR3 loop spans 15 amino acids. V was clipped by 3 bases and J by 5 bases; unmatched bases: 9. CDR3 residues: CASSQGATGQETQYF. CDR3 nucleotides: TGCGCCAGCAGCCAGGGTGCGACAGGGCAGGAGACCCAGTACTTC.

This chain's CDR3 is CASSLGGGSSQPQHF. The CDR3 DNA reads as TGTGCCAGCAGCCTCGGAGGGGGATCGAGCCAGCCCCAGCATTTT. The chain is built from TRBV9 and TRBJ1-5, with D possibly TRBD1 on 6 matching bases. The CDR3 totals 15 residues. Germline V lookup: CDR1 SGDLS, CDR2 YYNGEE. The V end was cut by 4 bases, the J end by 7 bases, with 18 bases between. The full variable domain, in which reference TRBV9 and TRBJ1-5 provide the parts outside the CDR3, is DSGVTQTPKHLITATGQRVTLRCSPRSGDLSVYWYQQSLDQGLQFLIQYYNGEERAKGNILERFSAQQFPDLHSELNLSSLELGDSALYFCASSLGGGSSQPQHFGDGTRLSIL.

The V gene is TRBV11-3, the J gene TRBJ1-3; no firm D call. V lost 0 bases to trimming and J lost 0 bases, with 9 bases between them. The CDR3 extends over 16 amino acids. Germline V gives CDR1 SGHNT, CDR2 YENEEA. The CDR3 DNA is TGTGCCAGCAGCTTAGATCCGCCAGACTCTGGAAACACCATATATTTT. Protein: CASSLDPPDSGNTIYF.

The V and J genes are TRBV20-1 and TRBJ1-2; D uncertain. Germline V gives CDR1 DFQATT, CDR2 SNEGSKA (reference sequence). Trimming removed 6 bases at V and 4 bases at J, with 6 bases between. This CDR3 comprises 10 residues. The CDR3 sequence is CSAPIYGYTF. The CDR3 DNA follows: TGCAGTGCGCCGATCTATGGCTACACCTTC.

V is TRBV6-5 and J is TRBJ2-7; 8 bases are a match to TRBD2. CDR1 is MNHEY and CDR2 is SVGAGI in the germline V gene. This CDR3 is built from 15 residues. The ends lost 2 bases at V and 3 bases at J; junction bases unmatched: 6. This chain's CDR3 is CASSYGAGANYEQYF. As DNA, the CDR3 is TGTGCCAGCAGTTACGGAGCGGGGGCCAACTACGAGCAGTACTTC.

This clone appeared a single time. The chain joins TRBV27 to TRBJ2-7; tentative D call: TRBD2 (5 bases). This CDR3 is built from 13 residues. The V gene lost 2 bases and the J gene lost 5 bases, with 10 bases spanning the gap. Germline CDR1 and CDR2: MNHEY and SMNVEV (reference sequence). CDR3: CASSLRESHEQYF. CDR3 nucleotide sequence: TGTGCCAGCAGTTTAAGGGAGTCCCACGAGCAGTACTTC.

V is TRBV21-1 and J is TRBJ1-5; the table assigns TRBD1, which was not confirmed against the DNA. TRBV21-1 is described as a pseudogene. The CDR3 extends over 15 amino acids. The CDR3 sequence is CASSNTTGDGQPQHF. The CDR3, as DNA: TGTGCCAGCAGCAATACGACAGGAGATGGCCAGCCCCAGCATTTT.

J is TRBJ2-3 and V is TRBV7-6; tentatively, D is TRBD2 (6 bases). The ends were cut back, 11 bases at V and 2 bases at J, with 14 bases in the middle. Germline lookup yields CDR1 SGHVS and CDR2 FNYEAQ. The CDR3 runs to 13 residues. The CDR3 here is CAVAGTFTDTQYF. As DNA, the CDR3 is TGTGCCGTGGCGGGAACCTTCACAGATACGCAGTATTTT.

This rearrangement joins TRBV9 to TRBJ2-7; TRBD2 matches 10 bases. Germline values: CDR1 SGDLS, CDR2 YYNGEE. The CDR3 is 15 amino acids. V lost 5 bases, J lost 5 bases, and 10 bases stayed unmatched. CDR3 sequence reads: CASRRLSGRANEQYF. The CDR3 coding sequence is TGTGCCAGCAGACGATTAAGCGGGAGGGCCAACGAGCAGTACTTC.

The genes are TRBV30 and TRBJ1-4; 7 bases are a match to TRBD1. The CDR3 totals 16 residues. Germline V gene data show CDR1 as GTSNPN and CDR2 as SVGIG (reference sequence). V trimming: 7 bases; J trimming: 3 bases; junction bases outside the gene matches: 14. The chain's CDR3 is CAFTASRGAANEKLFF. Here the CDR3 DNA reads TGTGCCTTCACGGCCAGCAGGGGGGCGGCTAATGAAAAACTGTTTTTT. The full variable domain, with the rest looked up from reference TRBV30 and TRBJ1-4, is SQTIHQWPATLVQPVGSPLSLECTVEGTSNPNLYWYRQAAGRGLQLLFYSVGIGQISSEVPQNLSASRPQDRQFILSSKKLLLSDSGFYLCAFTASRGAANEKLFFGSGTQLSVL.